A single sample gave rise to the 10 T cell receptor beta chains below, sequenced in a study of patients and donors after allogeneic stem cell transplantation. One entry per CDR3 protein, called by TCRdb with MiXCR from the RT-PCR reads. The sample yields some 160,000 distinct CDR3 sequences, approximately 24% seen once. Input material: blood, either unsorted or a sorted T cell fraction (not recorded which). The receptors were gathered from a human donor who was either an allogeneic HSCT recipient or a stem cell or donor lymphocyte infusion donor (not recorded which). It is not recorded whose cells these are; they may come from a transplant donor.

This clonotype appeared many times. J is TRBJ1-1 and V is TRBV7-2, with D unclear. Trimming left V 5 bases short and J 4 bases short, with 17 bases between. Germline lookup yields CDR1 SGHTA and CDR2 FQGNSA. The CDR3 length is 15 residues. The CDR3 sequence: CASSPRGGSVTEAFF. DNA for the CDR3: TGTGCCAGCAGCCCTCGAGGAGGTTCGGTCACTGAAGCTTTCTTT.

The chain has TRBV2 and TRBJ2-3; D perhaps matches TRBD2 (5 bases). Per germline, CDR1 SNHLY and CDR2 FYNNEI. Trimming pared 4 bases from V and 2 bases from J, leaving 13 bases between. The CDR3 runs 15 residues. CDR3 bases: TGTGCCAGCAGTGGGGAGTTGGGAGACACAGATACGCAGTATTTT. It codes for CASSGELGDTDTQYF.

The J gene is TRBJ1-1, the V gene TRBV29-1; D remains ambiguous. CDR1 and CDR2 from the germline V gene are SQVTM and ANQGSEA. V was pared by 3 bases and J by 1 base, with 12 bases between. This CDR3 contains 14 residues. The CDR3 loop is CSVDGQPRNTEAFF. The DNA of the CDR3 is TGCAGCGTTGACGGGCAGCCGAGGAACACTGAAGCTTTCTTT.

This clonotype turned up a few times. In DNA, the CDR3 is TGTGCCAGCAGCGTAGAGGCCTGGGACAGGACTTTGATCTACAATGAGCAGTTCTTC. This encodes CASSVEAWDRTLIYNEQFF. The V and J genes are TRBV9 and TRBJ2-1; 8 bases line up with TRBD1. Trimming at V came to 0 bases and at J to 3 bases, leaving 14 bases not matched to a gene. Looked up from germline, CDR1 is SGDLS and CDR2 is YYNGEE. The CDR3 has 19 amino acids.

This chain uses TRBV12-3 or TRBV12-4 with TRBJ1-2; D is unresolved. With 6 bases removed from V and 7 bases from J, the gap between germline ends came to 12 bases. The CDR3 has 12 amino acids. The CDR3 loop reads CASRVSGVGYTF. In DNA, the CDR3 is TGTGCCAGCAGAGTGTCGGGTGTTGGCTACACCTTC.

The V call is TRBV20-1, the J call TRBJ1-1; D gene unclear. The germline CDR1 and CDR2 sequences are DFQATT and SNEGSKA (reference sequence). The CDR3 covers 14 residues. V was pared by 6 bases and J by 0 bases, with 14 bases between. This CDR3 reads CSAPGGKMNTEAFF. CDR3 DNA sequence: TGCAGTGCCCCGGGAGGGAAAATGAACACTGAAGCTTTCTTT.

The chain uses TRBV6-1 and TRBJ1-6; D not resolved. The CDR3 spans 12 residues. Trimming removed 10 bases from V and 4 bases from J, with 8 bases in between. CDR1 and CDR2 from the germline V gene are MNHNS and SASEGT. The CDR3 here is CAIDGYNSPLHF. CDR3 in DNA: TGTGCCATCGACGGGTATAATTCACCCCTCCACTTT.

This clonotype was seen a handful of times. The chain uses TRBV6-5 and TRBJ1-3; D is unclear. The V gene's germline CDR1 is MNHEY and CDR2 SVGAGI. V was trimmed by 0 bases and J by 6 bases, leaving 15 bases between them. The CDR3 spans 16 residues. The DNA of the CDR3 is TGTGCCAGCAGTTACTCTGCCAACGGGGTGCAAAACACCATATATTTT. Residues: CASSYSANGVQNTIYF.

This clonotype appeared a few times. The chain has TRBV20-1 and TRBJ1-1; D remains unclear. The ends were cut back, 4 bases at V and 3 bases at J, with 15 bases in the middle. The CDR3 is 14 amino acids. The germline gives CDR1 DFQATT, CDR2 SNEGSKA (reference sequence). CDR3 residues: CSAKDHPRDTEAFF. For the CDR3, the DNA is TGCAGTGCTAAAGACCACCCACGGGACACTGAAGCTTTCTTT.

The genes are TRBV4-3 and TRBJ1-5; unclear D gene. The CDR3 runs to 14 residues. V was trimmed by 0 bases and J by 5 bases, leaving 8 bases between them. CDR1 LGHNA and CDR2 YSLEER come from the germline V gene. The DNA for the CDR3 is TGCGCCAGCAGCCAAGATAAGAAGCATCAGCCCCAGCATTTT. It is translated as CASSQDKKHQPQHF.